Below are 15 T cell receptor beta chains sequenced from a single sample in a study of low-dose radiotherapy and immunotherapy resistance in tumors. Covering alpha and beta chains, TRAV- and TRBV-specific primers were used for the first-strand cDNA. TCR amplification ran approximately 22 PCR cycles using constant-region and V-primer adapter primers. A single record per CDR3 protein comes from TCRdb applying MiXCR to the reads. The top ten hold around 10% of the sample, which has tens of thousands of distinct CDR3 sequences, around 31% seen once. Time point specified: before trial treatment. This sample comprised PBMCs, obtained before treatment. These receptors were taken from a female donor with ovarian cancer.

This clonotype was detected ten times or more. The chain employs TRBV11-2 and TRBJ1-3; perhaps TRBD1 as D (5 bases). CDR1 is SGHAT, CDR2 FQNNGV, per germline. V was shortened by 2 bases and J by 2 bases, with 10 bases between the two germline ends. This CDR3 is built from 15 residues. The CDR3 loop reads CASSLQGSPGNTIYF. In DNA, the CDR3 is TGTGCCAGCAGCTTACAGGGAAGCCCTGGAAACACCATATATTTT.

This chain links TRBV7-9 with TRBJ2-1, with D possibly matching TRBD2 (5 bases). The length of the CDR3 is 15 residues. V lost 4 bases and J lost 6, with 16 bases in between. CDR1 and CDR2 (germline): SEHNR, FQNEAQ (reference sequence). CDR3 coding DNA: TGTGCCAGCAGCTCTACCCCGGGGAGTCCCAATGAGCAGTTCTTC. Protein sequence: CASSSTPGSPNEQFF.

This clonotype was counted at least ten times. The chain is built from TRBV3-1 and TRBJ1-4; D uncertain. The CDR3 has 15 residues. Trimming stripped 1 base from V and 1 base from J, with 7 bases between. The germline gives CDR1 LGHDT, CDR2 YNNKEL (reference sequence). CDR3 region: CASSQGGGTNEKLFF. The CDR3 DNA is TGTGCCAGCAGCCAAGGCGGAGGAACTAATGAAAAACTGTTTTTT.

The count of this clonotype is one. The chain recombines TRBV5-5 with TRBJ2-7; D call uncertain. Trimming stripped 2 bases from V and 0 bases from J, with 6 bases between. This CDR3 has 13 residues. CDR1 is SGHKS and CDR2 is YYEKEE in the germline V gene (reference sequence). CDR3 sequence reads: CASSFVSSYEQYF. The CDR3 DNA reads TGTGCCAGCAGCTTCGTCAGCTCCTACGAGCAGTACTTC.

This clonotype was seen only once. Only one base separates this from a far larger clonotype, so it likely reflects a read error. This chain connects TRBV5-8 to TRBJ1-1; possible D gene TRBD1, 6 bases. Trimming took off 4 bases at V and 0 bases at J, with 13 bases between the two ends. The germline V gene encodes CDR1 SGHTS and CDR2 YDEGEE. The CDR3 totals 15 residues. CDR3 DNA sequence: TGTGCCAGCAGCCGAGGGAGGGGGTTGAACACTGAAGCTTTCTTT. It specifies CASSRGRGLNTEAFF.

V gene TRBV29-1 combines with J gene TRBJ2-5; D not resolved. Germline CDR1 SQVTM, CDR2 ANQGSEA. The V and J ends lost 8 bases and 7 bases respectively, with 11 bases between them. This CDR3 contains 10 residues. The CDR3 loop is CSTFVGTQYF. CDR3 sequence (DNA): TGCAGCACATTCGTCGGGACCCAGTACTTC.

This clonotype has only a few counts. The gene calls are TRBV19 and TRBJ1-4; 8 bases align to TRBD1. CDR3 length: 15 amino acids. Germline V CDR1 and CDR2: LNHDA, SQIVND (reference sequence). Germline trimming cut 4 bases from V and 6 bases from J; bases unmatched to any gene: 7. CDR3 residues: CASSKQGQADEKLFF. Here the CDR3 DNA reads TGTGCCAGTAGTAAACAGGGACAGGCGGATGAAAAACTGTTTTTT.

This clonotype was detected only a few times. Written as DNA, the CDR3 is TGTGCCAGCAGTGAAGCGCGCAACAGGGTGGGCGGCTACACCTTC. Amino acids: CASSEARNRVGGYTF. This sequence joins TRBV2 and TRBJ1-2; weak D call: TRBD1 (6 bases). The CDR3 loop spans 15 amino acids. CDR1 is SNHLY and CDR2 is FYNNEI in the germline V gene. V dropped 0 bases and J dropped 8 bases, with 16 bases sitting between them.

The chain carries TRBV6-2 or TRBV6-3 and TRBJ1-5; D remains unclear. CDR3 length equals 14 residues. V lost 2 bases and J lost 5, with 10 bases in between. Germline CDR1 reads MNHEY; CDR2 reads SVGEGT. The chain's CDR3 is CASSYPFEDQPQHF. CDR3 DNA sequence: TGTGCCAGCAGTTACCCGTTCGAGGATCAGCCCCAGCATTTT.

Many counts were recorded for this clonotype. For the CDR3, the DNA is TGCGCCAGCAGCCAAGAATCTGGGGGCCAAGAGACCCAGTACTTC. This gives the protein CASSQESGGQETQYF. The rearrangement joins TRBV4-1 to TRBJ2-5; the D gene could be TRBD1 or TRBD2 (5 bases each). The V and J ends lost 0 bases and 1 base respectively, with 9 bases between them. This CDR3 contains 15 residues. CDR1 MGHRA and CDR2 YSYEKL come from the germline V gene.

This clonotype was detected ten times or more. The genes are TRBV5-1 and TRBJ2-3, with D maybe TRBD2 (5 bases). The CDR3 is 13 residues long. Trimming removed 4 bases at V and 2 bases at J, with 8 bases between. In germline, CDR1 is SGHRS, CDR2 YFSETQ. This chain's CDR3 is CASSIRDTDTQYF. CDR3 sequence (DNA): TGCGCCAGCAGCATCCGGGACACAGATACGCAGTATTTT.

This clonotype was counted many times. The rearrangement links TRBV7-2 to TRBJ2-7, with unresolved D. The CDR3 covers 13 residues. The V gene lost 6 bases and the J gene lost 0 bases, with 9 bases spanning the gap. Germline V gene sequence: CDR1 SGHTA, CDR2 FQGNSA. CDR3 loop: CASRRWDSYEQYF. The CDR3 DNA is TGTGCCAGCAGGCGATGGGACTCCTACGAGCAGTACTTC.

The CDR3 bases are TGTGCCAGCAGCCACGGCCTCTGGGGGACCGGGGAGCTGTTTTTT. Amino acids: CASSHGLWGTGELFF. The J gene is TRBJ2-2, the V gene TRBV6-6; TRBD1 or TRBD2 may be the D gene (5 bases each). CDR3 length: 15 residues. V was pared by 6 bases and J by 5 bases, with 16 bases between. CDR1 and CDR2 (germline): MNHNY, SVGAGI (reference sequence).

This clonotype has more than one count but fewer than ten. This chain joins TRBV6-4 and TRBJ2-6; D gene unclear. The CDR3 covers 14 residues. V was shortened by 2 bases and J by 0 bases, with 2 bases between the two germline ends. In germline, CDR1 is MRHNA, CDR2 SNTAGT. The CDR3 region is CASSDDSGANVLTF. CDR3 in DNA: TGTGCCAGCAGTGACGACTCTGGGGCCAACGTCCTGACTTTC.

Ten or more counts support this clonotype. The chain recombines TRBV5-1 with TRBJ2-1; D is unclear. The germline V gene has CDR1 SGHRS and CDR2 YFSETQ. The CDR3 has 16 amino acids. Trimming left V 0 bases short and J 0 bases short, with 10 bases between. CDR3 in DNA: TGCGCCAGCAGCTTGGATTGGCGAAGCTCCTACAATGAGCAGTTCTTC. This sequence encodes CASSLDWRSSYNEQFF. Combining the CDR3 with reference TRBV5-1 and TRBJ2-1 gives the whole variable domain KAGVTQTPRYLIKTRGQQVTLSCSPISGHRSVSWYQQTPGQGLQFLFEYFSETQRNKGNFPGRFSGRQFSNSRSEMNVSTLELGDSALYLCASSLDWRSSYNEQFFGPGTRLTVL.